The 15 T cell receptor beta chains below come from one sample, sequenced in a study of cytomegalovirus exposure and HLA in healthy donors. Using immunoSEQ multiplex PCR, the repertoire was profiled, and TCRdb retains in-frame clones only, with some absent. Here the sample spans about 220,000 clones, around four fifths being singletons. The sample taken for sequencing was PBMCs. The receptors shown here come from a woman in her 30s in good health and CMV-seropositive.

This clone turned up a few times. The DNA of the CDR3 is TGCGCCAGCAGCCAAGAGAGGACCGCCTCCTACGAGCAGTACTTC. Protein: CASSQERTASYEQYF. The chain employs TRBV4-1 and TRBJ2-7; no firm D call. Germline CDR1 and CDR2: MGHRA and YSYEKL. V was cut by 0 bases and J by 0 bases, with 9 bases left in between. The CDR3 is 15 residues long.

The V gene is TRBV6-5, the J gene TRBJ2-4, with TRBD2 as a possible D gene (7 bases). Trimming took 0 bases from V and 6 from J, leaving 12 bases between them. This CDR3 has 15 residues. Germline values: CDR1 MNHEY, CDR2 SVGAGI. CDR3 sequence: CASSYSGGPINIQYF. The CDR3, as DNA: TGTGCCAGCAGTTACTCGGGGGGGCCGATAAACATTCAGTACTTC.

The rearrangement links TRBV2 to TRBJ1-4; D is possibly TRBD1 (6 bases). Germline V gene sequence: CDR1 SNHLY, CDR2 FYNNEI. The germline V and J ends were trimmed by 7 bases and 5 bases, with 14 bases remaining between them. This CDR3 has 14 amino acids. The CDR3 sequence: CASKQGGWNEKLFF. The CDR3 DNA sequence: TGTGCCAGCAAGCAAGGGGGATGGAATGAAAAACTGTTTTTT.

This chain connects TRBV29-1 to TRBJ2-7; 9 bases agree with TRBD1. Trimming at V came to 3 bases and at J to 4 bases, leaving 10 bases not matched to a gene. The CDR3 has 15 residues. CDR1 SQVTM and CDR2 ANQGSEA come from the germline V gene. For the CDR3, the DNA is TGCAGCGTTGAGGGACCGGGACAGGGAGAATACGAGCAGTACTTC. It translates to CSVEGPGQGEYEQYF.

This chain links TRBV5-1 with TRBJ2-6; perhaps TRBD1 as D (5 bases). This CDR3 contains 15 residues. The V end was cut by 0 bases, the J end by 2 bases, with 6 bases between. Germline lookup yields CDR1 SGHRS and CDR2 YFSETQ. CDR3 nucleotides: TGCGCCAGCAGCTTGGGGGGCCCTGGGGCCAACGTCCTGACTTTC. Amino acid sequence: CASSLGGPGANVLTF. The entire variable domain, with the rest obtained from reference TRBV5-1 and TRBJ2-6, is as follows: KAGVTQTPRYLIKTRGQQVTLSCSPISGHRSVSWYQQTPGQGLQFLFEYFSETQRNKGNFPGRFSGRQFSNSRSEMNVSTLELGDSALYLCASSLGGPGANVLTFGAGSRLTVL.

The chain joins TRBV9 to TRBJ1-2; D is possibly TRBD1 (6 bases). V lost 3 bases, J lost 2 bases, and 8 bases lay in between. CDR3 length equals 13 residues. The germline V gene encodes CDR1 SGDLS and CDR2 YYNGEE. CDR3 protein: CASSAQGNYGYTF. In DNA form, the CDR3 reads TGTGCCAGCAGCGCCCAGGGGAACTATGGCTACACCTTC.

The chain employs TRBV10-3 and TRBJ2-1; 14 nucleotides agree with TRBD2. The CDR3 has 15 amino acids. The V gene's germline CDR1 is ENHRY and CDR2 SYGVKD. The ends lost 10 bases at V and 8 bases at J; junction bases unmatched: 10. This CDR3 reads CATRMGLAGDHEQFF. Here the CDR3 DNA reads TGTGCCACCAGGATGGGACTAGCGGGAGACCATGAGCAGTTCTTC.

This clone was seen only once. The CDR3 DNA reads TGCGCCAGCAGCCAATCCAGGGGGCAGATGAACACTGAAGCTTTCTTT. This translates into CASSQSRGQMNTEAFF. The V gene is TRBV4-3, the J gene TRBJ1-1; 8 nucleotides match TRBD1. The CDR3 runs to 16 residues. Trimming cost V 2 bases and J 0 bases; bases outside gene matches: 5. Germline values: CDR1 LGHNA, CDR2 YSLEER.

J is TRBJ1-3 and V is TRBV2, with TRBD1 matching over 9 bases. The J segment lost 0 bases and the V segment lost 7 bases, leaving 4 bases of the junction unmatched. The germline V gene encodes CDR1 SNHLY and CDR2 FYNNEI. The CDR3 length is 15 residues. The CDR3 nucleotides are TGTGCCAGCATGGACAGGGGTCTCTCTGGAAACACCATATATTTT. This translates into CASMDRGLSGNTIYF.

The chain uses TRBV27 and TRBJ2-1; D not certain. There are 13 residues in the CDR3. V was shortened by 6 bases and J by 10 bases, with 16 bases between the two germline ends. Per germline, CDR1 MNHEY and CDR2 SMNVEV (reference sequence). Here the CDR3 reads CASSMSVFGEQFF. CDR3 nucleotide sequence: TGTGCCAGCAGCATGTCCGTTTTTGGAGAGCAGTTCTTC.

The chain employs TRBV1 and TRBJ2-5; the table's D call of TRBD1 was not tested on the DNA. TRBV1 is noted as a pseudogene. This CDR3 has 15 residues. The CDR3 spells CTSSQIPSVQETQYF. The CDR3 DNA follows: TGCACCAGCAGCCAAATCCCCTCAGTCCAAGAGACCCAGTACTTC.

J is TRBJ1-5 and V is TRBV6-1; TRBD1 matches 7 bases. Losses at the gene ends were 5 bases for V and 1 base for J; bases not matched to a gene: 11. Germline V gives CDR1 MNHNS, CDR2 SASEGT. The CDR3 loop spans 17 amino acids. The CDR3 bases are TGTGCCAGCAGTCAAGGACAGGTCGGGTGGAGCAATCAGCCCCAGCATTTT. Its translation: CASSQGQVGWSNQPQHF.

CDR3 amino acids: CASSLYGTRTDTQYF. CDR3 nucleotides: TGTGCCAGCAGTTTATACGGGACCCGCACAGATACGCAGTATTTT. The gene calls are TRBV27 and TRBJ2-3; perhaps D is TRBD1 or TRBD2 (5 bases each). Trimming took 1 base from V and 1 from J, leaving 9 bases between them. From germline, CDR1 is MNHEY and CDR2 SMNVEV (reference sequence). This CDR3 comprises 15 residues.

This clone was found a few times. The rearrangement links TRBV9 to TRBJ2-7, with D possibly TRBD2 on 5 matching bases. The germline CDR1 and CDR2 sequences are SGDLS and YYNGEE. This CDR3 region has 14 residues. The V and J ends lost 5 bases and 6 bases respectively, with 18 bases between them. In DNA form, the CDR3 reads TGTGCCAGCAGTCAAAGCCCGCTAGGGAGCGAGCAGTACTTC. This encodes CASSQSPLGSEQYF. Full variable domain (missing parts from reference TRBV9 and TRBJ2-7): DSGVTQTPKHLITATGQRVTLRCSPRSGDLSVYWYQQSLDQGLQFLIQYYNGEERAKGNILERFSAQQFPDLHSELNLSSLELGDSALYFCASSQSPLGSEQYFGPGTRLTVT.

The chain couples TRBV28 to TRBJ2-7, with 10 bases lining up with TRBD2. The V and J ends lost 5 bases and 9 bases, in that order; junction bases with no gene match: 7. CDR1 and CDR2 from the germline V gene are MDHEN and SYDVKM. The CDR3 is 13 amino acids. The CDR3 is CASSAGTSAVQYF. CDR3 nucleotide sequence: TGTGCCAGCAGTGCTGGGACTAGCGCGGTGCAGTACTTC. Together with reference TRBV28 and TRBJ2-7, the CDR3 gives the full variable domain: DVKVTQSSRYLVKRTGEKVFLECVQDMDHENMFWYRQDPGLGLRLIYFSYDVKMKEKGDIPEGYSVSREKKERFSLILESASTNQTSMYLCASSAGTSAVQYFGPGTRLTVT.